This T cell receptor beta chain was found in a study of shared clonotypes between healthy human individuals. The wider study: For every donor, three CD4 naive, three CD4 memory, two CD8 naive and one CD8 memory plates were used.

General study results and limits: The diversity represented, both genetic and in exposure history, was limited by few donors.

This clone showed up just a few times. Its matching antigen is unknown. CDR1 is KGHSH, CDR2 LQKENI, per germline. The CDR3 sequence is 16 residues long. Trimming pared 2 bases from V and 0 bases from J, leaving 10 bases between. The data were produced by immunoSEQ multiplex PCR, yet TCRdb's version contains in-frame clones alone and is incomplete. The repertoire has roughly 2.2 million clones, 93% of them found once; the top ten carry under 0.45%. The origin of this receptor is a man aged 18 to 29 in good health. Some clones in this sample may be carry-over from other donors' samples. Sequenced sample: naive CD4+ T cells from PBMCs. Subset described: CD45RA+ positively selected. This chain connects TRBV18 to TRBJ2-2; maybe TRBD2 (6 bases). For the CDR3, the DNA is TGTGCCAGCTCACCAACTAGCTTAACGAACACCGGGGAGCTGTTTTTT. Translated: CASSPTSLTNTGELFF.